The rows below give T cell receptor beta chains drawn from one sample of a study of blood T cell repertoires in COVID-19. Produced via immunoSEQ multiplex PCR; TCRdb's table is partial and in-frame only. The repertoire holds about 440,000 clones, around 88% seen once, with more than 4% in the top ten. Sequencing was performed on peripheral blood. These receptors were collected from a woman aged 30 to 39 with acute or convalescent COVID-19. The CDR3 runs from the conserved cysteine through the conserved F or W. The D gene is left open where the match is weak. The listing skips clone size in some rows; elsewhere it reads once, few, many or a size class.

>TRBJ1-1|-|13|TRBV10-3|-
CAISDSMNTEAFF
TGTGCCATCAGTGATTCCATGAACACTGAAGCTTTCTTT
>TRBJ1-4|TRBD1|15|TRBV2|-
CASSASGTGDEKLFF
TGTGCCAGCAGTGCATCCGGGACAGGGGATGAAAAACTGTTTTTT
>TRBJ1-1|-|14|TRBV5-5|-
CASSSPGVNTEAFF
TGTGCCAGCAGCTCCCCAGGGGTGAACACTGAAGCTTTCTTT
>TRBJ2-7|TRBD2|12|TRBV7-9|once
CASSPGGNEQYF
TGTGCCAGCAGCCCCGGGGGGAACGAGCAGTACTTC
>TRBJ2-1|TRBD1|14|TRBV5-1|-
CASSQGTVYNEQFF
TGCGCCAGCAGCCAGGGGACAGTATACAATGAGCAGTTCTTC
>TRBJ1-1|-|14|TRBV27|-
CASRGLPMNTEAFF
TGTGCCAGCAGGGGCCTTCCCATGAACACTGAAGCTTTCTTT
>TRBJ1-3|TRBD1|15|TRBV6-6|-
CASSWTGQGGNTIYF
TGTGCCAGCAGTTGGACAGGGCAGGGCGGAAACACCATATATTTT
>TRBJ1-1|-|14|TRBV10-3|once
CAISESTGVRRAFF
TGTGCCATCAGTGAGTCGACGGGGGTCCGACGGGCTTTCTTT
>TRBJ1-2|-|14|TRBV4-1|-
CASSPLGPNYGYTF
TGCGCCAGCAGCCCGCTGGGGCCAAACTATGGCTACACCTTC
>TRBJ2-7|-|15|TRBV7-9|-
CASSLATFSDSEQYF
TGTGCCAGCAGCTTAGCAACCTTCTCGGACTCCGAGCAGTACTTC
>TRBJ2-3|-|14|TRBV5-1|-
CASSLLGRPDTQYF
TGCGCCAGCAGCCTTCTGGGGAGGCCAGATACGCAGTATTTT
>TRBJ1-1|-|14|TRBV5-1|-
CASSLQGGNTEAFF
TGCGCCAGCAGCTTGCAGGGAGGGAACACTGAAGCTTTCTTT
>TRBJ1-2|-|15|TRBV5-3|-
CARSLAEERGYGYTF
TGTGCCAGAAGCTTGGCGGAGGAAAGGGGGTATGGCTACACCTTC
>TRBJ1-1|-|13|TRBV12-3/TRBV12-4|-
CASSSLGGRRAFF
TGTGCCAGCAGTTCTCTCGGGGGGCGCAGAGCTTTCTTT
>TRBJ2-5|-|11|TRBV2|-
CASTGRETQYF
TGTGCCAGCACGGGGAGAGAGACCCAGTACTTC
>TRBJ1-1|-|14|TRBV12-5|many
CASGLAVRNTEAFF
TGTGCTAGTGGTTTGGCCGTCAGGAACACTGAAGCTTTCTTT
>TRBJ2-6|TRBD1|18|TRBV28|-
CASSLPGTGGYGANVLTF
TGTGCCAGCAGTTTGCCAGGGACAGGGGGTTACGGGGCCAACGTCCTGACTTTC
>TRBJ2-5|TRBD2|14|TRBV7-3|-
CASSMSGGRETQYF
TGTGCCAGCAGCATGAGCGGGGGACGAGAGACCCAGTACTTC
>TRBJ2-1|TRBD1|16|TRBV18|-
CASSPSGTGSYNEQFF
TGTGCCAGCTCACCCTCCGGGACAGGGTCCTACAATGAGCAGTTCTTC
>TRBJ1-3|-|12|TRBV23-1|-
CASPFSGNTIYF
TGCGCCAGTCCCTTCTCTGGAAACACCATATATTTT
>TRBJ1-1|TRBD1|15|TRBV6-5|-
CASSTPGTGVTEAFF
TGTGCCAGCAGTACCCCCGGGACAGGGGTCACTGAAGCTTTCTTT
>TRBJ2-1|-|12|TRBV5-6|-
CASSPAGFEQFF
TGTGCCAGCAGCCCGGCGGGGTTTGAGCAGTTCTTC
>TRBJ1-2|-|14|TRBV6-5|-
CASSYSGVTHVITF
TGTGCCAGCAGTTACTCGGGAGTTACCCACGTCATCACCTTC
>TRBJ1-2|-|15|TRBV5-1|few
CASSLRPGVDYGYTF
TGCGCCAGCAGCTTGAGGCCAGGCGTTGACTATGGCTACACCTTC
>TRBJ2-1|TRBD2|13|TRBV12-3/TRBV12-4|-
CASRYWGGNEQFF
TGTGCCAGCAGGTATTGGGGGGGGAATGAGCAGTTCTTC
>TRBJ1-1|-|14|TRBV6-5|once
CASSSGLGDTEAFF
TGTGCCAGCAGTTCGGGCCTGGGAGACACTGAAGCTTTCTTT
>TRBJ2-7|-|16|TRBV19|-
CASSIGVARGSYEQYF
TGTGCCAGTAGTATAGGGGTGGCTCGGGGCTCCTACGAGCAGTACTTC
>TRBJ2-7|TRBD2|15|TRBV4-2|-
CASSQTSGGSYEQYF
TGTGCCAGCAGCCAAACTAGCGGGGGATCCTACGAGCAGTACTTC
>TRBJ1-6|-|16|TRBV20-1|-
CSASAPTTENNSPLHF
TGCAGTGCTAGTGCCCCCACGACAGAGAATAATTCACCCCTCCACTTT
>TRBJ2-5|-|14|TRBV7-2|-
CASSLAGGLETQYF
TGTGCCAGCAGCTTAGCGGGGGGGCTGGAGACCCAGTACTTC
>TRBJ2-3|TRBD1|15|TRBV24-1|-
CATSDQDRDTDTQYF
TGTGCCACCAGTGATCAGGACAGGGACACAGATACGCAGTATTTT
>TRBJ1-1|TRBD1|19|TRBV12-5|-
CASGRSRTGDKVNNTEAFF
TGTGCTAGTGGACGGTCCCGGACAGGTGACAAGGTGAACAACACTGAAGCTTTCTTT
>TRBJ1-5|TRBD1|16|TRBV24-1|-
CATSDRRQGSNQPQHF
TGTGCCACCAGTGACCGGCGACAGGGCAGCAATCAGCCCCAGCATTTT
>TRBJ1-1|-|15|TRBV5-4|-
CASSQRDTRNTEAFF
TGTGCCAGCAGCCAGCGGGACACACGGAACACTGAAGCTTTCTTT
>TRBJ2-5|TRBD2|15|TRBV27|-
CASSLYAGDQETQYF
TGTGCCAGCAGTTTATATGCGGGGGACCAAGAGACCCAGTACTTC
>TRBJ2-1|-|13|TRBV4-2|-
CASSQVTSNEQFF
TGTGCCAGCAGCCAGGTAACTTCTAATGAGCAGTTCTTC
>TRBJ2-7|-|13|TRBV7-2|-
CASGAGTPYEQYF
TGTGCCAGCGGGGCCGGGACACCCTACGAGCAGTACTTC
>TRBJ1-1|-|11|TRBV5-1|-
CASNSKGLAFF
TGCGCCAGCAACTCGAAGGGGTTAGCTTTCTTT
>TRBJ1-2|-|15|TRBV19|-
CASSIASADTYGYTF
TGTGCCAGTAGTATAGCCTCCGCGGATACCTATGGCTACACCTTC
>TRBJ2-5|-|14|TRBV6-5|-
CASSYTGIQETQYF
TGTGCCAGCAGTTACACAGGGATCCAAGAGACCCAGTACTTC
>TRBJ1-1|-|13|TRBV6-5|few
CASRNSMNTEAFF
TGTGCCAGCAGGAACTCCATGAACACTGAAGCTTTCTTT
>TRBJ2-3|-|13|TRBV30|-
CAWSMEITDTQYF
TGTGCCTGGAGTATGGAGATCACAGATACGCAGTATTTT
>TRBJ1-3|-|17|TRBV9|-
CASSHRRGDPSGNTIYF
TGTGCCAGCAGTCATCGCCGGGGGGATCCCTCTGGAAACACCATATATTTT
>TRBJ1-2|-|15|TRBV5-4|-
CASSLGTIGVYGYTF
TGTGCCAGCAGCTTAGGGACAATCGGGGTTTATGGCTACACCTTC
>TRBJ2-7|-|12|TRBV11-2|-
CASSPGDGEQYF
TGTGCCAGCAGCCCGGGGGATGGCGAGCAGTACTTC
>TRBJ2-3|TRBD2|16|TRBV2|-
CASSFGLAGAVDTQYF
TGTGCCAGCAGTTTTGGACTAGCGGGGGCCGTAGATACGCAGTATTTT